These 32 T cell receptor delta chains share one sample of origin, sequenced in a study of γδ T cells in repeated Plasmodium falciparum infection (dated by TCRdb to 2020 to 2022). For bulk TCR repertoire analysis, Vgamma9/Vdelta2+ and Vdelta2-negative gammadelta T cell populations were flow-sorted out of peripheral blood mononuclear cells. The library relied on multiplex PCR. The instrument given in TCRdb is Illumina MiSeq. TCRdb called clones anew from the public reads via CATT; matching DNA rows were later pooled. Across this sample there are about 51,000 delta-chain clones, with around 2% seen only once. Of the sample, roughly 24% is held by the ten largest clones. The specimen sequenced was gamma-delta T cells from blood. Every receptor here comes from a pool of human donors (malaria-infected and uninfected, not separated).

Turning to this clone: A read error likely explains why the TCRdb protein, taken from a much larger clone, differs from this DNA's translation at residue 18; the protein shown is translated from the DNA. The J gene is uncalled and the V gene is TRDV1; the DNA was not used to check the table's D call, TRDD3. The V gene's germline CDR1 is TSWWSYY and CDR2 QGS. CDR3 length: 20 amino acids. In DNA, the CDR3 is TGTGCTCTTGGGGAACACCCCATACCGGGGGATACAGTTGGGGCAGCACAACCCTTCTTT. As protein: CALGEHPIPGDTVGAAQPFF.

On this clone itself: The protein that TCRdb holds for this DNA derives from a much larger clone and differs from the translated DNA at residue 4, which likely indicates a read error; the protein shown here is translated from the DNA. This chain joins TRDV1 and TRDJ1; TRDD2 matches 9 bases. This CDR3 is built from 17 residues. The ends lost 7 bases at V and 8 bases at J; junction bases unmatched: 20. The V gene's germline CDR1 is TSWWSYY and CDR2 QGS. The CDR3 here is CALEDQPFLRLWGKLIF. The CDR3 region has the DNA TGTGCTCTTGAGGACCAACCCTTCCTACGTCTCTGGGGGAAACTCATCTTT.

This clone was seen a few times. The likely explanation is a read error, given a far larger clone one base away. This sample also contains other DNA sequences that code for the same CDR3. V gene TRDV3 was called; the J gene was not; TRDD3 is taken as the D call from the table, unchecked against the DNA. This CDR3 comprises 21 residues. Germline CDR1 and CDR2: TVYSNPD and GDNSRS (reference sequence). The CDR3 DNA is TGTGCCTTTAATTCGCGCCACTTCCACTACTGGGGGATGAATATCCCCGATAAACTCATCTTC. Translation: CAFNSRHFHYWGMNIPDKLIF.

This clone was counted only a few times. The likely explanation is a read error, given a far larger clone one base away. At the DNA level, this CDR3 is encoded by other sequences in the same sample as well. This chain connects TRDV1 to TRDJ1, with 12 bases matching TRDD3. Here the J gene was assigned by germline matching of the DNA, as TCRdb has none. CDR1 and CDR2 from the germline V gene are TSWWSYY and QGS. The CDR3 has 21 residues. CDR3 bases: TGCGCTCTTGGGACCTCCTTCCTCCTATACTGGGGGATACCTTACACCGATAAACTCATCTTT. Protein sequence: CALGTSFLLYWGIPYTDKLIF.

This clone was seen many times. The amino acid sequence in TCRdb belongs to a much larger clone and departs from this DNA's translation at residue 11, likely a sequencing read error; the sequence shown is translated from the DNA. The V gene is TRDV3, the J gene TRDJ1, with 13 bases fitting TRDD3. The CDR3 contains 18 residues. The junction had 10 bases not matched to a gene; V was cut back by 0 bases and J by 0 bases. CDR1 is TVYSNPD and CDR2 is GDNSRS in the germline V gene (reference sequence). CDR3 in DNA: TGTGCCTTTAGACTCCACTGGGGGATACGGGGGTACACCGATAAACTCATCTTT. The encoded protein is CAFRLHWGIRGYTDKLIF.

This clone was counted at least ten times. A much larger clone differs by one base, so this may be a read error. The chain couples TRDV2 to TRDJ1, with 8 bases fitting TRDD3. The germline V gene has CDR1 GEAIGNYY and CDR2 EKD. CDR3 size: 25 residues. In nucleotides, the CDR3 is TGTGCCTGTAACACCGGGAGCTTAGGGTTTTGGGAACTAACGACTGGGGGCCCGTACACCGATAAACTCATCTTT. This encodes CACNTGSLGFWELTTGGPYTDKLIF.

This clone was counted ten times or more. This DNA translates differently at residue 11 from the TCRdb protein, which is that of a much larger clone; a read error is likely, and the protein shown is the DNA's own translation. CDR3 DNA: TGTGCTTATAGTCCCAGCGGTGAGGCGGTGGAGGATACGTCCGATAAACTCATCTTT. The encoded protein is CAYSPSGEAVEDTSDKLIF. The V and J genes are TRAV38-2/DV8 and TRDJ1; 7 nucleotides match TRDD3. Here the J gene was assigned by germline matching of the DNA, as TCRdb has none. J was trimmed by 3 bases and V by 5 bases; bases with no gene match: 22. Per the germline V gene, CDR1 is TSESDYY and CDR2 is QEAYKQQN. This CDR3 has 19 amino acids.

This clone was observed a handful of times. TCRdb's protein, taken from a much larger clone, differs from this DNA's translation at residue 6, likely owing to a read error; the protein displayed comes from the DNA. The chain carries TRDV3 and TRDJ1; tentative D call: TRDD3 (5 bases). Germline matching of the DNA provided the J gene here, since TCRdb leaves it blank. CDR3 size: 14 residues. V was shortened by 3 bases and J by 0 bases, with 14 bases between the two germline ends. CDR1 TVYSNPD and CDR2 GDNSRS come from the germline V gene (reference sequence). The CDR3 region is CAFRGGTYTDKLIF. DNA for the CDR3: TGTGCCTTCAGGGGGGGCACGTACACCGATAAACTCATCTTT.

This clone was counted between two and nine times. For this DNA, TCRdb reports the protein of a much larger clone, which diverges at residue 16, most likely from a read error; the protein presented here is translated directly from the DNA. For the V gene the call is TRDV2; the J gene has no call; TRDD3, the table's D call, lacks a check against the DNA. The CDR3 is 17 amino acids. Germline V gives CDR1 GEAIGNYY, CDR2 EKD. CDR3 in amino acids: CACDLLAGGPYTDKLTF. The CDR3 coding sequence is TGTGCCTGTGACCTTCTCGCTGGGGGCCCGTACACCGATAAACTCACCTTT.

This clone is medium-sized (0.01 to 0.1%) by share. Distinct nucleotide sequences in the sample also encode this CDR3. The chain is built from TRDV1 and TRDJ1, with TRDD3 matching over 7 bases. The CDR3 sequence is 17 residues long. The J segment lost 3 bases and the V segment lost 2 bases, leaving 12 bases of the junction unmatched. The V gene's germline CDR1 is TSWWSYY and CDR2 QGS. CDR3 in DNA: TGTGCTCTTGGGGAATACTCCTATGTTGGATACGCCGATAAACTCATCTTT. It translates to CALGEYSYVGYADKLIF.

On this clone: The protein held in TCRdb is that of a much larger clone and does not match this DNA's translation at residue 13, likely because of a read error; the protein shown is translated from the DNA. The V gene was identified as TRDV2, while no J gene was called; the D call TRDD3 from the table was never checked on the DNA. Germline CDR1 GEAIGNYY, CDR2 EKD. The CDR3 loop spans 15 amino acids. Written as DNA, the CDR3 is TGTGCCTGTGACCCTCTGGGGGACACCACCGATAAATTCATCTTT. Protein: CACDPLGDTTDKFIF.

This clone was observed a handful of times. The TCRdb protein, from a much larger clone, departs from this DNA's translation at residue 10, likely by read error; the protein shown derives from the DNA. This chain connects TRDV1 to TRDJ1, with D possibly TRDD3 on 5 matching bases. Because TCRdb records no J gene, it was assigned here through a match of the DNA to germline. This CDR3 region has 19 residues. The V end lost 1 base, the J end lost 0 bases, and 21 bases lay between the germline ends. Germline CDR1 reads TSWWSYY; CDR2 reads QGS. The chain's CDR3 is CALGEPHINVGGHTDKLIF. In nucleotides, the CDR3 is TGTGCTCTTGGGGAACCCCACATTAATGTAGGGGGGCACACCGATAAACTCATCTTT.

With respect to this clone: A read error likely explains why the TCRdb protein, taken from a much larger clone, differs from this DNA's translation at residue 6; the protein shown is translated from the DNA. This rearrangement joins TRAV38-2/DV8 to TRDJ1, with 11 bases that match TRDD3. TCRdb offers no J gene call, so here the DNA was matched to germline to obtain one. The CDR3 runs to 17 residues. Germline CDR1 reads TSESDYY; CDR2 reads QEAYKQQN. CDR3 residues: CAFQGNGGYGGTDKLIF. The CDR3 DNA follows: TGTGCCTTCCAGGGGAATGGGGGATACGGTGGCACCGATAAACTCATCTTT.

The sample holds a few counts of this clone. It is likely a read error: a sequence one base away is far more abundant. Other DNA sequences in this specimen translate into the identical CDR3. This rearrangement joins TRDV1 to TRDJ1, with TRDD3 identical over 9 bases. TCRdb does not report a J gene; here it was assigned by matching the DNA to germline references. Germline values: CDR1 TSWWSYY, CDR2 QGS. This CDR3 comprises 24 residues. In DNA form, the CDR3 reads TGTGCTCTCGGGGAACCCCATTTTTCCCTGATCTGGGGGATGAGGAGGAGGTACACCGATAAACTCATCTTT. Translated, it gives CALGEPHFSLIWGMRRRYTDKLIF.

This clone was detected only a few times. The TCRdb protein comes from a much larger clone and disagrees with this DNA's translation at residue 19, likely due to a read error; the protein given here is derived from the DNA. In nucleotides, the CDR3 is TGTGCTCTTGGGGAACTAAGCTCCGTATGGGCCTGGGGGCCGTACACCGATAAACCCATCTTT. Its translation: CALGELSSVWAWGPYTDKPIF. V gene assignment gives TRDV1, but the J gene was left uncalled; the table's D gene call, TRDD3, was not cross checked with the DNA. CDR1 and CDR2 (germline): TSWWSYY, QGS. This CDR3 is built from 21 residues.

This clone was seen repeatedly, ten times or more. This DNA translates differently at residue 5 from the TCRdb protein, which is that of a much larger clone; a read error is likely, and the protein shown is the DNA's own translation. The chain has TRDV2 and TRDJ1, with 7 positions matching TRDD3. TCRdb does not report a J gene; here it was assigned by matching the DNA to germline references. Germline V gene data show CDR1 as GEAIGNYY and CDR2 as EKD. This CDR3 has 18 residues. The ends lost 3 bases at V and 0 bases at J; junction bases unmatched: 15. CDR3 residues: CACDAEGYAGLYTDKLIF. CDR3 sequence (DNA): TGTGCCTGTGACGCAGAAGGATACGCGGGGTTGTACACCGATAAACTCATCTTT.

On this clone: The protein given by TCRdb reflects a much larger clone and differs at residue 6 from this DNA's translation, likely from a read error; the protein shown is the DNA's translation. The chain is built from TRDV2 and TRDJ1; 10 positions match TRDD3. The J gene, not given by TCRdb, was assigned here from a germline match of the nucleotide sequence. CDR1 and CDR2 from the germline V gene are GEAIGNYY and EKD. This CDR3 is 21 amino acids long. The V and J ends lost 3 bases and 0 bases, in that order; junction bases with no gene match: 21. The CDR3 coding sequence is TGTGCCTGTGACCCCTCAAGTACCGTGGTGGGGGATACCCGAAACACCGATAAACTCATCTTT. It is translated as CACDPSSTVVGDTRNTDKLIF.

This clone was detected ten times or more. This probably arose from a read error, given a far larger clone one base away. This sample also contains other DNA sequences that code for the same CDR3. CDR3 sequence: CAYRSAWAHPLKDRYWGIPISDKLIF. In nucleotides, the CDR3 is TGTGCTTATAGGAGCGCGTGGGCCCATCCTCTCAAAGACCGGTACTGGGGGATACCAATCTCCGATAAGCTCATCTTT. The J gene has no call, while the V gene is TRAV38-2/DV8; the table names TRDD3, a call not compared with the DNA. The CDR3 has 26 amino acids. CDR1 is TSESDYY, CDR2 QEAYKQQN, per germline.

This clone was counted ten times or more. This chain links TRDV2 with TRDJ1, with a tentative D call TRDD3 (6 bases). The CDR3 has 15 amino acids. Trimming pared 3 bases from V and 0 bases from J, leaving 13 bases between. CDR1 and CDR2 from the germline V gene are GEAIGNYY and EKD. In DNA form, the CDR3 reads TGTGCCTGTGACTCGGTGGGGGCCTACACCGATAAACTCATCTTT. It codes for CACDSVGAYTDKLIF.

Comment on this clone: The amino acid sequence in TCRdb belongs to a much larger clone and departs from this DNA's translation at residue 14, likely a sequencing read error; the sequence shown is translated from the DNA. The J gene is TRDJ1, the V gene TRDV1; 13 bases are a match to TRDD3. Germline matching of the DNA provided the J gene here, since TCRdb leaves it blank. Trimming took 3 bases from V and 9 from J; bases not matched to a gene: 13. CDR3 length: 17 residues. Germline lookup yields CDR1 TSWWSYY and CDR2 QGS. This CDR3 reads CALGDPSYWGIRGELIF. The CDR3, as DNA: TGTGCTCTTGGGGACCCCTCCTACTGGGGGATACGCGGAGAACTCATCTTT.

Notes on this clone: TCRdb lists the protein of a much larger clone for this DNA, which differs at residue 25, so this is likely a read error; the protein given here is translated from the DNA itself. CDR3 nucleotide sequence: TGTGCTCTTGGGGCCCCCAGAGGCGTTTTCTTTTACTGGGGGATAAAGGGATACCTTCACACCGATAAACTCACCTTT. Translated, it gives CALGAPRGVFFYWGIKGYLHTDKLTF. V usage is TRDV1 and J usage is TRDJ1, with 11 bases identical to TRDD3. There are 26 residues in the CDR3. Germline V CDR1 and CDR2: TSWWSYY, QGS.

This clone was seen a handful of times. This DNA translates differently at residue 8 from the TCRdb protein, which is that of a much larger clone; a read error is likely, and the protein shown is the DNA's own translation. This sequence joins TRDV1 and TRDJ1, with TRDD3 identical over 13 bases. No J gene is reported in TCRdb; it was inferred here by comparing the DNA with germline. The CDR3 sequence is 27 residues long. CDR1 is TSWWSYY and CDR2 is QGS in the germline V gene. V dropped 2 bases and J dropped 2; count of bases not matched to a gene: 35. CDR3 nucleotide sequence: TGTGCTCTTGGGGAATTTTCCCCCTTTTCCTTGCGGGTGAACTGGGGGATACGAGATGAGGGAACCGATAAACTCATCTTT. Translation gives CALGEFSPFSLRVNWGIRDEGTDKLIF.

This clone has more than one count but fewer than ten. This DNA's translation differs at residue 16 from TCRdb's protein, which comes from a much larger clone; a read error is likely, and the protein shown is translated from the DNA. V is TRDV3 and J is TRDJ1, with 8 bases identical to TRDD3. Germline V CDR1 and CDR2: TVYSNPD, GDNSRS (reference sequence). The CDR3 loop spans 20 amino acids. The CDR3 reads CAFSPPTLTGGRPYTAKLIF. As DNA, the CDR3 is TGTGCCTTTAGTCCTCCTACCTTGACTGGGGGTAGACCGTACACCGCTAAACTCATCTTT.

Concerning this clone itself: TCRdb's protein, taken from a much larger clone, differs from this DNA's translation at residue 5, likely owing to a read error; the protein displayed comes from the DNA. The chain carries TRDV2 and TRDJ1; 11 nucleotides match TRDD3. Here the J gene came from matching the DNA to germline, since TCRdb omits it. The CDR3 length is 15 residues. Germline V gene data show CDR1 as GEAIGNYY and CDR2 as EKD. Losses at the gene ends were 7 bases for V and 6 bases for J; bases not matched to a gene: 12. CDR3 sequence reads: CAWAAGGYYGNKLIF. In DNA, the CDR3 is TGTGCCTGGGCTGCTGGGGGATACTATGGGAATAAACTCATCTTT.

At least ten counts were recorded for this clone. TCRdb's protein for this DNA is that of a much larger clone and differs from the translation at residue 11, likely a read error; the protein shown is the DNA translation. The rearrangement uses TRDV3 and TRDJ1, with 9 positions matching TRDD3. The trim removed 1 base at V and 0 bases at J, leaving 21 bases unmatched. Germline V gene sequence: CDR1 TVYSNPD, CDR2 GDNSRS (reference sequence). This CDR3 is 20 amino acids long. CDR3 region: CAFMIPSYWGTPLNTDKLIF. In nucleotides, the CDR3 is TGTGCCTTTATGATTCCCTCGTACTGGGGGACACCCTTGAACACCGATAAACTCATCTTT.

This clone was observed a few times. A much larger clonotype is one base distant, so this may be a read error. The J gene is TRDJ1, the V gene TRDV2; 7 nucleotides align to TRDD3. In the absence of a J gene in TCRdb, the DNA was matched to germline to assign it here. The CDR3 sequence is 23 residues long. Looked up from germline, CDR1 is GEAIGNYY and CDR2 is EKD. In DNA, the CDR3 is TGTGCCCGTGATGCCATTCAAGTTCCGGAAGAGGATACGCGTGGTTTATCGACCGATAAACTCATCTTT. Protein product: CARDAIQVPEEDTRGLSTDKLIF.

This clone was observed a handful of times. A far larger clone is just one base off, so this is likely a read error. This specimen includes other DNA sequences encoding the same CDR3. CDR3 region: CAYKGPRYWGILPDTDKLIF. Here the CDR3 DNA reads TGTGCTTATAAGGGGCCCCGCTACTGGGGGATCCTTCCCGATACCGATAAACTCATCTTT. The rearrangement uses TRAV38-2/DV8 and TRDJ1; 10 nucleotides match TRDD3. No J gene was available from TCRdb, and it was assigned here by a germline match of the DNA. The CDR3 is 20 amino acids. The V and J ends lost 6 bases and 2 bases, in that order; junction bases with no gene match: 22. From germline, CDR1 is TSESDYY and CDR2 QEAYKQQN.

This clone was seen only a few times. A far larger clone is just one base off, so this is likely a read error. The sample has other DNA sequences that encode this CDR3 too. The J gene is TRDJ1, the V gene TRDV2, with 10 bases lining up with TRDD3. The J gene was not available in TCRdb and was assigned here by matching the DNA to germline segments. The length of the CDR3 is 16 residues. From germline, CDR1 is GEAIGNYY and CDR2 EKD. In DNA form, the CDR3 reads TGCGCCTGTGAGAAGATGGGGGATACCCTGAAGGATAAACTCATCTTT. Amino acid sequence: CACEKMGDTLKDKLIF.

In its sample, this clone was seen a few times. This likely traces to a read error, being one base from a far larger clone. Other DNA sequences in the same sample also yield this CDR3. This chain connects TRDV1 to TRDJ1; 8 bases align to TRDD3. The germline CDR1 and CDR2 sequences are TSWWSYY and QGS. CDR3 length: 16 amino acids. With 10 bases clipped from V and 3 bases from J, the junction kept 16 bases outside the gene matches. CDR3 residues: CAPNYGRGISADKLIF. CDR3 coding DNA: TGTGCTCCCAATTACGGACGGGGGATATCGGCCGATAAACTCATCTTT.

This clone showed up just a few times. TCRdb's listed protein matches a much larger clone and diverges from this DNA's translation at residue 6, likely through a read error; the protein shown comes from the DNA. J is TRDJ1 and V is TRDV3; D is unresolved. No J gene was available from TCRdb, and it was assigned here by a germline match of the DNA. The germline V gene encodes CDR1 TVYSNPD and CDR2 GDNSRS (reference sequence). Trimming pared 2 bases from V and 0 bases from J, leaving 16 bases between. The CDR3 is 15 residues long. In nucleotides, the CDR3 is TGTGCCTTTTCATGGGAGATCCTGTACACCGATAAACTCATCTTT. The encoded protein is CAFSWEILYTDKLIF.

The sample holds a few counts of this clone. This DNA's translation differs at residue 7 from TCRdb's protein, which comes from a much larger clone; a read error is likely, and the protein shown is translated from the DNA. J is TRDJ1 and V is TRDV1, with TRDD3 matching over 10 bases. Matching the DNA to germline supplied the J gene, which TCRdb does not give. This CDR3 region has 20 residues. CDR1 and CDR2 (germline): TSWWSYY, QGS. V was clipped by 1 base and J by 8 bases; unmatched bases: 22. The CDR3 bases are TGTGCTCTTGGGGAACAATACCACGTACTGGGGGATTTTGCACATTTGAAACTCATCTTT. Translated, it gives CALGEQYHVLGDFAHLKLIF.

Ten or more counts support this clone. A far larger clone is off by one base, so a read error is likely. The rearrangement links TRDV1 to TRDJ3; 10 bases line up with TRDD3. TCRdb carries no J gene annotation; the J gene was assigned here by matching the DNA with germline. Germline loops: CDR1 TSWWSYY, CDR2 QGS. This CDR3 contains 27 residues. Trimming took 2 bases from V and 2 from J; bases not matched to a gene: 30. As DNA, the CDR3 is TGTGCTCTTGGGGAAACTGGGCCCAAACTCGCATCCCATCGGGGGATACGCGGTCCCTGGGACACCCGACAGATGTTTTTC. Translated: CALGETGPKLASHRGIRGPWDTRQMFF.